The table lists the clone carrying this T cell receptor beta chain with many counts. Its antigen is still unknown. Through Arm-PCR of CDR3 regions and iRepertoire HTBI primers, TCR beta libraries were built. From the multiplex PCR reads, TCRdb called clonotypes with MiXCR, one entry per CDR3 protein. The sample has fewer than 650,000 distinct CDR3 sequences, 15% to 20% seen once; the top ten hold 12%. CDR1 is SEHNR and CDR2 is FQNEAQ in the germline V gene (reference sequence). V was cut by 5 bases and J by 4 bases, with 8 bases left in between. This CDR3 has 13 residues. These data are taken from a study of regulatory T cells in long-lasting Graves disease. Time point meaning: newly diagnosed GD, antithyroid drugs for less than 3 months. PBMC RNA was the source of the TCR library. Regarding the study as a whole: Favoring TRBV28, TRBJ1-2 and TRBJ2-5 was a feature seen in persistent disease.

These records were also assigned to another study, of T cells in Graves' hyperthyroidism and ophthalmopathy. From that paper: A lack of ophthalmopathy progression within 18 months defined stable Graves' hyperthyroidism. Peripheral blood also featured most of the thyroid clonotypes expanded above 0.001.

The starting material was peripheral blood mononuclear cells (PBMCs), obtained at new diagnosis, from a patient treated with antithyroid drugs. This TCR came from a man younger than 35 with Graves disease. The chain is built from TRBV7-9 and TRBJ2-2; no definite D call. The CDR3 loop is CASSPSGTGELFF. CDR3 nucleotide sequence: TGTGCCAGCAGCCCCTCCGGCACCGGGGAGCTGTTTTTT.